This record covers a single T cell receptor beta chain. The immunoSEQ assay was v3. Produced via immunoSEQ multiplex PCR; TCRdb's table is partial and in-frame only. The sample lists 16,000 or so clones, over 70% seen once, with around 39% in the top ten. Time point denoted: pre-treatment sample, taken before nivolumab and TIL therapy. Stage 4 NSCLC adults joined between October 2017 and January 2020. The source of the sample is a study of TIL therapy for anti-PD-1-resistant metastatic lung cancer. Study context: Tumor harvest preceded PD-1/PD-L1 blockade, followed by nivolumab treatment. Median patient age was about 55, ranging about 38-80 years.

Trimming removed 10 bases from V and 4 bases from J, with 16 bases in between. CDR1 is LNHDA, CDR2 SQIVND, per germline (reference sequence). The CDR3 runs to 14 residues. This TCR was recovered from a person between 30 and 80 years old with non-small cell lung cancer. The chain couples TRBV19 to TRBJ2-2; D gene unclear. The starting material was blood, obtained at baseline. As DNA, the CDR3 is TGTGCCACCTCCTTGTACTCGCGCACCGGGGAGCTGTTTTTT. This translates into CATSLYSRTGELFF.